Following are 31 T cell receptor beta chains from one sample sequenced in a study of blood T cell repertoires in COVID-19. Repertoires were generated with immunoSEQ multiplex PCR, while TCRdb's copy carries only in-frame clones and drops some. The repertoire holds 250,000 to 350,000 clones, with around 90% as singletons. Source material: peripheral blood. The source is a woman in her forties or fifties who had recovered from COVID-19.

The rearrangement uses TRBV19 and TRBJ1-1; 10 bases line up with TRBD1. The trim removed 5 bases at V and 5 bases at J, leaving 5 bases unmatched. Germline CDR1 and CDR2: LNHDA and SQIVND (reference sequence). The CDR3 spans 14 residues. This CDR3 is CASSRTGGKTEAFF. The CDR3 nucleotides read TGTGCCAGTAGTCGGACAGGGGGAAAAACTGAAGCTTTCTTT.

The CDR3: CASTRDSSQSTQYF. CDR3 DNA sequence: TGTGCCAGCACCAGGGACTCCTCCCAGTCTACGCAGTATTTT. The chain combines TRBV7-8 with TRBJ2-3; D is perhaps TRBD2 (6 bases). This CDR3 spans 14 amino acids. In germline, CDR1 is SGHVS, CDR2 FQNEAQ. V lost 7 bases, J lost 8 bases, and 19 bases lay in between.

The V call is TRBV19, the J call TRBJ1-1; maybe TRBD1 (5 bases). The CDR3 is 12 amino acids. Trimming shortened V by 6 bases and J by 5 bases, and 10 bases separated the two germline ends. Germline V gives CDR1 LNHDA, CDR2 SQIVND (reference sequence). CDR3 protein: CASRGEETEAFF. The CDR3 nucleotides read TGTGCCAGTAGAGGGGAGGAGACTGAAGCTTTCTTT.

This chain uses TRBV11-3 with TRBJ1-1; a weak D match, TRBD1 (5 bases). The length of the CDR3 is 15 residues. Germline V CDR1 and CDR2: SGHNT, YENEEA. V lost 5 bases and J 1 base, leaving 14 bases between the germline ends. The chain's CDR3 is CASSPRAGKNTEAFF. DNA of the CDR3: TGTGCCAGCAGCCCTCGGGCAGGGAAGAACACTGAAGCTTTCTTT.

The chain links TRBV28 to TRBJ2-1; TRBD2 matches at 8 bases. V lost 3 bases, J lost 2 bases, and 21 bases stayed unmatched. Germline-derived CDR1 and CDR2 are MDHEN and SYDVKM. CDR3 size: 21 residues. DNA of the CDR3: TGTGCCAGCAGTTTCCCCGGGTCGGGGGGGGTGCTGGCTGTTACCTACAATGAGCAGTTCTTC. This sequence encodes CASSFPGSGGVLAVTYNEQFF. Drawing the rest from reference TRBV28 and TRBJ2-1, the complete variable domain is DVKVTQSSRYLVKRTGEKVFLECVQDMDHENMFWYRQDPGLGLRLIYFSYDVKMKEKGDIPEGYSVSREKKERFSLILESASTNQTSMYLCASSFPGSGGVLAVTYNEQFFGPGTRLTVL.

The genes are TRBV4-3 and TRBJ1-2; D is perhaps TRBD1 (6 bases). Trimming cost V 4 bases and J 4 bases, with 19 bases left between them. CDR3 length equals 16 residues. Per germline, CDR1 LGHNA and CDR2 YSLEER. The CDR3 protein is CASSPYFTGQSYGYTF. The CDR3 DNA is TGCGCCAGCAGCCCCTACTTCACAGGACAGAGCTATGGCTACACCTTC.

This chain uses TRBV6-4 with TRBJ2-1; 10 bases match TRBD1. The germline gives CDR1 MRHNA, CDR2 SNTAGT. The CDR3 has 15 amino acids. V shed 5 bases, J shed 4 bases, and the junction held 5 bases outside the gene matches. CDR3 region: CASSSGTGVYNEQFF. CDR3 bases: TGTGCCAGCAGTTCCGGGACAGGGGTATACAATGAGCAGTTCTTC.

The chain uses TRBV10-1 and TRBJ1-1; 7 nucleotides match TRBD1. The CDR3 is 15 amino acids. V shed 7 bases, J shed 0 bases, and the junction held 8 bases outside the gene matches. The V gene's germline CDR1 is WNHNN and CDR2 SYGVQD (reference sequence). The CDR3 nucleotides read TGCGCCAGCACGGGGACAGCCAGAGTGAACACTGAAGCTTTCTTT. It encodes CASTGTARVNTEAFF.

This sequence joins TRBV2 and TRBJ2-2; D unclear. V was clipped by 6 bases and J by 1 base, with 6 bases between them. Per the germline V gene, CDR1 is SNHLY and CDR2 is FYNNEI. The CDR3 runs 13 residues. The CDR3 bases are TGTGCCAGCAGGACACTGAACACCGGGGAGCTGTTTTTT. As protein: CASRTLNTGELFF.

The gene calls are TRBV18 and TRBJ1-4; the D gene is possibly TRBD1 (5 bases). Trimming pared 5 bases from V and 9 bases from J, leaving 22 bases between. Germline assignment: CDR1 KGHSH and CDR2 LQKENI. The CDR3 covers 16 residues. CDR3 sequence (DNA): TGTGCCAGCTCAGCACAAACAGGACGTCGATTTCAAAAACTGTTTTTT. Its translation: CASSAQTGRRFQKLFF.

The V call is TRBV28, the J call TRBJ1-2, with TRBD1 as a possible D gene (6 bases). V was cut by 3 bases and J by 4 bases, with 18 bases left in between. CDR1 is MDHEN, CDR2 SYDVKM, per germline. This CDR3 contains 16 residues. The CDR3 loop reads CASSLSAQGRGYGYTF. The CDR3 coding sequence is TGTGCCAGCAGTTTGAGCGCACAGGGACGGGGCTATGGCTACACCTTC.

This sequence joins TRBV5-4 and TRBJ2-7, with D tentatively TRBD1 (6 bases). The germline gives CDR1 SGHNT, CDR2 YYREEE (reference sequence). V dropped 4 bases and J dropped 3 bases, with 11 bases sitting between them. The CDR3 contains 13 residues. The CDR3 loop is CASSAMTGYEQYF. The CDR3, as DNA: TGTGCCAGCAGCGCGATGACAGGCTACGAGCAGTACTTC. Variable domain in full (rest from reference TRBV5-4 and TRBJ2-7): ETGVTQSPTHLIKTRGQQVTLRCSSQSGHNTVSWYQQALGQGPQFIFQYYREEENGRGNFPPRFSGLQFPNYSSELNVNALELDDSALYLCASSAMTGYEQYFGPGTRLTVT.

This sequence joins TRBV7-9 and TRBJ2-7; tentatively, D is TRBD1 (6 bases). The CDR3 spans 14 residues. Germline CDR1 reads SEHNR; CDR2 reads FQNEAQ (reference sequence). Trimming removed 5 bases from V and 1 base from J, with 12 bases in between. CDR3 nucleotide sequence: TGTGCCAGCAGCCTACAGGGCATATCCTACGAGCAGTACTTC. This encodes CASSLQGISYEQYF.

This sequence joins TRBV7-9 and TRBJ1-2; 7 bases agree with TRBD1. Germline V lookup: CDR1 SEHNR, CDR2 FQNEAQ (reference sequence). V shed 5 bases and J 8 bases; nucleotides not matched to a gene: 8. The CDR3 has 13 residues. CDR3 bases: TGTGCCAGCAGCCCCGGGACAGTAAACGGCTACACCTTC. This codes for CASSPGTVNGYTF. The whole variable domain, filled in from reference TRBV7-9 and TRBJ1-2, reads DTGVSQNPRHKITKRGQNVTFRCDPISEHNRLYWYRQTLGQGPEFLTYFQNEAQLEKSRLLSDRFSAERPKGSFSTLEIQRTEQGDSAMYLCASSPGTVNGYTFGSGTRLTVV.

The chain recombines TRBV11-2 with TRBJ2-7, with unresolved D. The CDR3 length is 15 residues. Deletions cut 3 bases from V and 2 bases from J, with 14 bases between. CDR1 is SGHAT and CDR2 is FQNNGV in the germline V gene. The CDR3 sequence is CASSFGSEPTYEQYF. CDR3 DNA: TGTGCCAGCAGCTTCGGGTCGGAACCTACCTACGAGCAGTACTTC.

This clone was seen a few times. The DNA of the CDR3 is TGTGCCAGCAGCTTAGGCCGGGGACGCGGGAGCGCCACAGATACGCAGTATTTT. Protein: CASSLGRGRGSATDTQYF. V is TRBV11-2 and J is TRBJ2-3, with TRBD2 matching 7 bases. The V and J ends lost 1 base and 2 bases, in that order; junction bases with no gene match: 12. This CDR3 region has 18 residues. The germline V gene has CDR1 SGHAT and CDR2 FQNNGV.

This rearrangement joins TRBV30 to TRBJ2-1; 7 bases line up with TRBD1. This CDR3 comprises 16 residues. V lost 1 base, J lost 0 bases, and 6 bases stayed unmatched. CDR1 is GTSNPN and CDR2 is SVGIG in the germline V gene (reference sequence). Here the CDR3 reads CAWSARTGVSYNEQFF. CDR3 DNA sequence: TGTGCCTGGAGTGCCCGGACAGGCGTCTCCTACAATGAGCAGTTCTTC. Variable domain in full (rest from reference TRBV30 and TRBJ2-1): SQTIHQWPATLVQPVGSPLSLECTVEGTSNPNLYWYRQAAGRGLQLLFYSVGIGQISSEVPQNLSASRPQDRQFILSSKKLLLSDSGFYLCAWSARTGVSYNEQFFGPGTRLTVL.

This clone was counted once. V gene TRBV18 combines with J gene TRBJ2-5, with TRBD1 matching over 9 bases. Germline V gene lookup returns CDR1 KGHSH and CDR2 LQKENI. The trim removed 4 bases at V and 5 bases at J, leaving 8 bases unmatched. The CDR3 length is 15 residues. CDR3: CASSLAGTGKETQYF. CDR3 sequence (DNA): TGTGCCAGCTCACTTGCAGGGACAGGGAAGGAGACCCAGTACTTC. Based on the CDR3 plus reference TRBV18 and TRBJ2-5, the full variable domain is NAGVMQNPRHLVRRRGQEARLRCSPMKGHSHVYWYRQLPEEGLKFMVYLQKENIIDESGMPKERFSAEFPKEGPSILRIQQVVRGDSAAYFCASSLAGTGKETQYFGPGTRLLVL.

The chain couples TRBV11-2 to TRBJ2-7; TRBD1 matches at 10 bases. In germline, CDR1 is SGHAT, CDR2 FQNNGV. Trimming cost V 5 bases and J 3 bases; bases outside gene matches: 7. The CDR3 totals 15 residues. CDR3 in amino acids: CASSPERTGGYEQYF. CDR3 bases: TGTGCCAGCAGCCCAGAGAGGACAGGGGGCTACGAGCAGTACTTC.

V gene TRBV5-5 combines with J gene TRBJ2-2; 7 bases are a match to TRBD2. This CDR3 has 20 amino acids. Trimming took 2 bases from V and 2 from J; bases not matched to a gene: 18. Germline V gene lookup returns CDR1 SGHKS and CDR2 YYEKEE (reference sequence). The CDR3 DNA follows: TGTGCCAGCAGCTTTCATCTATCCAAAGCCGGGACTAAAAACACCGGGGAGCTGTTTTTT. Protein sequence: CASSFHLSKAGTKNTGELFF.

To note about this clone: This same CDR3 is encoded by further DNA sequences in the sample. This chain links TRBV6-5 with TRBJ1-5; 10 nucleotides line up with TRBD1. With V trimmed by 6 bases and J by 5 bases, 1 base remained unmatched. The CDR3 extends over 13 amino acids. Germline lookup yields CDR1 MNHEY and CDR2 SVGAGI. The CDR3 spells CASRGTGDQPQHF. The DNA for the CDR3 is TGTGCCAGCAGGGGGACAGGGGATCAGCCCCAGCATTTT.

The chain employs TRBV30 and TRBJ2-1, with 10 bases lining up with TRBD2. Germline loops: CDR1 GTSNPN, CDR2 SVGIG (reference sequence). Trimming cost V 0 bases and J 8 bases; bases outside gene matches: 10. The CDR3 has 16 amino acids. The CDR3 DNA is TGTGCCTGGAGTGTAGGCTGGTCTAGCGGGAGCTATGAGCAGTTCTTC. It encodes CAWSVGWSSGSYEQFF.

The chain links TRBV18 to TRBJ2-1; weak D call: TRBD1 (6 bases). Germline CDR1 KGHSH, CDR2 LQKENI. This CDR3 has 16 amino acids. The V end was cut by 2 bases, the J end by 1 base, with 12 bases between. The CDR3 bases are TGTGCCAGCTCACCAAATCGACAGGTGTCCTACAATGAGCAGTTCTTC. Encoded protein: CASSPNRQVSYNEQFF.

The V call is TRBV27, the J call TRBJ2-1, with D maybe TRBD1 (6 bases). Trimming removed 4 bases at V and 9 bases at J, with 16 bases between. The CDR3 totals 14 residues. The germline V gene encodes CDR1 MNHEY and CDR2 SMNVEV (reference sequence). The CDR3 sequence is CASSSRATGSEQFF. CDR3 coding DNA: TGTGCCAGCAGTTCCCGGGCCACAGGGAGTGAGCAGTTCTTC.

This chain uses TRBV6-5 with TRBJ1-1, with 7 bases fitting TRBD1. The J segment lost 3 bases and the V segment lost 2 bases, leaving 3 bases of the junction unmatched. The germline CDR1 and CDR2 sequences are MNHEY and SVGAGI. This CDR3 is 14 amino acids long. CDR3 loop: CASSYRGPDTEAFF. CDR3 in DNA: TGTGCCAGCAGTTACAGGGGGCCGGACACTGAAGCTTTCTTT.

This rearrangement joins TRBV6-6 to TRBJ1-3; 8 positions agree with TRBD1. Germline loops: CDR1 MNHNY, CDR2 SVGAGI (reference sequence). The CDR3 length is 15 residues. V was pared by 5 bases and J by 9 bases, with 12 bases of the junction left unmatched. The DNA of the CDR3 is TGTGCCAGCAGTCCTGACAGGGGAGTCGGGAGCACCATATATTTT. It translates to CASSPDRGVGSTIYF.

This chain joins TRBV7-6 and TRBJ2-3; D is possibly TRBD2 (5 bases). The CDR3 spans 15 residues. Germline lookup yields CDR1 SGHVS and CDR2 FNYEAQ. Trimming cost V 5 bases and J 6 bases, with 18 bases left between them. As DNA, the CDR3 is TGTGCCAGCAGCGTCTTCGAAAACTGGGAGGATACGCAGTATTTT. As protein: CASSVFENWEDTQYF. The whole variable domain, filled in from reference TRBV7-6 and TRBJ2-3, reads GAGVSQSPRYKVTKRGQDVALRCDPISGHVSLYWYRQALGQGPEFLTYFNYEAQQDKSGLPNDRFSAERPEGSISTLTIQRTEQRDSAMYRCASSVFENWEDTQYFGPGTRLTVL.

This chain uses TRBV28 with TRBJ2-7, with 9 nucleotides matching TRBD2. The CDR3 spans 14 residues. Unmatched junction bases numbered 3, after V lost 6 bases and J lost 0 bases. In germline, CDR1 is MDHEN, CDR2 SYDVKM. This CDR3 reads CASRLAGSSYEQYF. As DNA, the CDR3 is TGTGCCAGCAGGCTAGCGGGGAGCTCCTACGAGCAGTACTTC.

This chain joins TRBV24-1 and TRBJ2-3, with D unclear. This CDR3 has 15 residues. Per germline, CDR1 KGHDR and CDR2 SFDVKD. V lost 4 bases to trimming and J lost 4 bases, with 14 bases between them. CDR3 nucleotides: TGTGCCACCAGTGACAGTCGTTCGTGGCCAGATACGCAGTATTTT. The encoded protein is CATSDSRSWPDTQYF.

This chain connects TRBV7-3 to TRBJ2-1; D is possibly TRBD2 (6 bases). From germline, CDR1 is SGHTA and CDR2 FQGTGA. This CDR3 spans 13 amino acids. The V end lost 2 bases, the J end lost 6 bases, and 8 bases lay between the germline ends. This CDR3 is CASSLSSANEQFF. In DNA form, the CDR3 reads TGTGCCAGCAGCTTATCTAGCGCCAATGAGCAGTTCTTC.

This clone was seen a single time. This sequence joins TRBV29-1 and TRBJ1-1, with D perhaps TRBD1 (5 bases). The CDR3 is 12 residues long. The germline gives CDR1 SQVTM, CDR2 ANQGSEA. Trimming took off 7 bases at V and 8 bases at J, with 17 bases between the two ends. CDR3 in amino acids: CSAAGTGVEAFF. The CDR3 bases are TGCAGCGCCGCGGGGACGGGGGTCGAAGCTTTCTTT.